The 22 T cell receptor beta chains given below trace back to one sample, sequenced in a study of blood T cell repertoires in COVID-19. Repertoires were generated with immunoSEQ multiplex PCR, while TCRdb's copy carries only in-frame clones and drops some. Of 50,000 or so clones listed, 80% to 95% are singletons. Sample: peripheral blood. The origin of the receptors is a man aged 55-75 years with COVID-19, enrolled during active disease.

The rearrangement uses TRBV12-5 and TRBJ2-2; TRBD1 agrees at 11 bases. Per the germline V gene, CDR1 is LGHNT and CDR2 is FRNRAP. The length of the CDR3 is 16 residues. Unmatched junction bases numbered 3, after V lost 3 bases and J lost 3 bases. CDR3 nucleotide sequence: TGTGCTAGTGGTTTACGGACAGGGGGCGACACCGGGGAGCTGTTTTTT. Amino acids: CASGLRTGGDTGELFF.

The chain carries TRBV18 and TRBJ2-5, with TRBD1 as a possible D gene (5 bases). The CDR3 is 14 amino acids. Germline-derived CDR1 and CDR2 are KGHSH and LQKENI. Trimming took off 2 bases at V and 1 base at J, with 8 bases between the two ends. The CDR3 DNA reads TGTGCCAGCTCACCAACAGGCCTCCAAGAGACCCAGTACTTC. Its translation: CASSPTGLQETQYF. The whole variable domain, filled in from reference TRBV18 and TRBJ2-5, reads NAGVMQNPRHLVRRRGQEARLRCSPMKGHSHVYWYRQLPEEGLKFMVYLQKENIIDESGMPKERFSAEFPKEGPSILRIQQVVRGDSAAYFCASSPTGLQETQYFGPGTRLLVL.

The chain links TRBV5-1 to TRBJ2-5, with 8 bases identical to TRBD1. The CDR3 consists of 15 residues. CDR1 and CDR2 from the germline V gene are SGHRS and YFSETQ. The J segment lost 3 bases and the V segment lost 7 bases, leaving 11 bases of the junction unmatched. The CDR3 nucleotides read TGCGCCAGCCGCAGTGGCGCAGGGGGCGAAGAGACCCAGTACTTC. As protein: CASRSGAGGEETQYF.

The V call is TRBV5-1, the J call TRBJ1-6; 8 nucleotides agree with TRBD1. After removal of 3 bases from V and 7 bases from J, the junction contained 9 bases not matched to a gene. The CDR3 is made up of 16 amino acids. Germline V gives CDR1 SGHRS, CDR2 YFSETQ. The CDR3 here is CASSSGSTGENSPLHF. The DNA for the CDR3 is TGCGCCAGCAGCTCCGGGTCGACAGGGGAGAATTCACCCCTCCACTTT.

The chain combines TRBV14 with TRBJ1-1; 8 bases are shared with TRBD1. The CDR3 length is 15 residues. V lost 1 base to trimming and J lost 4 bases; unmatched junction nucleotides: 5. CDR1 and CDR2 (germline): SGHDN, FVKESK. CDR3 sequence reads: CASSQAYTGGTEAFF. CDR3 DNA sequence: TGTGCCAGCAGCCAAGCTTATACAGGGGGCACTGAAGCTTTCTTT.

The V and J genes are TRBV6-5 and TRBJ1-2; 10 bases agree with TRBD1. Looked up from germline, CDR1 is MNHEY and CDR2 is SVGAGI. This CDR3 contains 14 residues. Losses at the gene ends were 2 bases for V and 7 bases for J; bases not matched to a gene: 4. CDR3 DNA sequence: TGTGCCAGCAGTTACGACAGGGGGCGGAGTGGCTACACCTTC. Residues: CASSYDRGRSGYTF.

V and J are TRBV2 and TRBJ1-5; no clear D gene. V shed 2 bases and J shed 1 base, with 6 bases lying between them. Germline CDR1 and CDR2: SNHLY and FYNNEI. The length of the CDR3 is 14 residues. The CDR3 DNA reads as TGTGCCAGCAGTGAAAGCTCCAGCAATCAGCCCCAGCATTTT. Its protein product is CASSESSSNQPQHF.

The V and J genes are TRBV28 and TRBJ2-7, with D possibly matching TRBD1 (5 bases). The CDR3 covers 12 residues. Deletions cut 2 bases from V and 3 bases from J, with 5 bases between. The germline gives CDR1 MDHEN, CDR2 SYDVKM. The CDR3 region is CASSLQGYEQYF. DNA of the CDR3: TGTGCCAGCAGTTTACAGGGCTACGAGCAGTACTTC. The full variable domain, its missing parts supplied by reference TRBV28 and TRBJ2-7, is DVKVTQSSRYLVKRTGEKVFLECVQDMDHENMFWYRQDPGLGLRLIYFSYDVKMKEKGDIPEGYSVSREKKERFSLILESASTNQTSMYLCASSLQGYEQYFGPGTRLTVT.

This rearrangement joins TRBV27 to TRBJ2-3; 9 bases match TRBD2. This CDR3 region has 17 residues. CDR1 is MNHEY, CDR2 SMNVEV, per germline (reference sequence). The V gene end was trimmed by 5 bases and the J gene end by 1 base; junction bases not matched to a gene: 10. The DNA for the CDR3 is TGTGCCAGCAGTAGGGAGCGGGGGGTGCTGGGCACAGATACGCAGTATTTT. It is translated as CASSRERGVLGTDTQYF.

The rearrangement uses TRBV24-1 and TRBJ2-2, with D perhaps matching TRBD1 (6 bases). Trimming removed 4 bases at V and 0 bases at J, with 8 bases between. Germline CDR1 and CDR2: KGHDR and SFDVKD. The CDR3 covers 15 residues. CDR3 sequence (DNA): TGTGCCACCAGTGAAACAGGGCCGAACACCGGGGAGCTGTTTTTT. Translated: CATSETGPNTGELFF.

This clone came up once. The rearrangement uses TRBV6-5 and TRBJ2-1; 14 bases are a match to TRBD2. The CDR3 covers 15 residues. Germline CDR1 MNHEY, CDR2 SVGAGI. The J segment lost 9 bases and the V segment lost 6 bases, leaving 7 bases of the junction unmatched. The CDR3 protein is CASRRQGTSGSEQFF. In nucleotides, the CDR3 is TGTGCCAGCAGACGACAGGGGACTAGCGGGAGTGAGCAGTTCTTC.

In its sample, this clone was seen once. The V gene is TRBV2, the J gene TRBJ2-5; D not certain. The length of the CDR3 is 13 residues. Trimming removed 5 bases at V and 2 bases at J, with 9 bases between. The germline gives CDR1 SNHLY, CDR2 FYNNEI. This chain's CDR3 is CASSPRLQETQYF. The CDR3 nucleotides are TGTGCCAGCAGTCCCCGACTTCAAGAGACCCAGTACTTC.

The J gene is TRBJ2-2, the V gene TRBV9; no firm D call. The ends were cut back, 1 base at V and 0 bases at J, with 7 bases in the middle. The V gene's germline CDR1 is SGDLS and CDR2 YYNGEE. This CDR3 contains 15 residues. The CDR3 reads CASSVLSTNTGELFF. CDR3 nucleotide sequence: TGTGCCAGCAGCGTACTAAGCACGAACACCGGGGAGCTGTTTTTT.

The chain uses TRBV5-5 and TRBJ2-7, with TRBD1 identical over 7 bases. Per the germline V gene, CDR1 is SGHKS and CDR2 is YYEKEE (reference sequence). This CDR3 contains 15 residues. The trim removed 0 bases at V and 7 bases at J, leaving 10 bases unmatched. CDR3 protein: CASSLGPAGGWEQYF. The CDR3 region has the DNA TGTGCCAGCAGCTTGGGGCCGGCAGGGGGTTGGGAGCAGTACTTC.

The genes are TRBV3-1 (or the pseudogene TRBV3-2) and TRBJ2-1, with 10 bases that match TRBD1. The junction had 5 bases not matched to a gene; V was cut back by 10 bases and J by 5 bases. Germline CDR1 is LGHDT and CDR2 is YNNKEL (reference sequence). CDR3 length equals 13 residues. This CDR3 reads CATRQGANNEQFF. CDR3 nucleotides: TGTGCCACCAGACAGGGGGCGAACAATGAGCAGTTCTTC.

The chain uses TRBV19 and TRBJ1-2; D is possibly TRBD1 (5 bases). There are 14 residues in the CDR3. Trimming pared 3 bases from V and 3 bases from J, leaving 11 bases between. Germline V gene data show CDR1 as LNHDA and CDR2 as SQIVND (reference sequence). The CDR3 is CASSINQGDYGYTF. As DNA, the CDR3 is TGTGCCAGTAGTATTAACCAAGGGGACTATGGCTACACCTTC. Complete variable domain (other parts from reference TRBV19 and TRBJ1-2): DGGITQSPKYLFRKEGQNVTLSCEQNLNHDAMYWYRQDPGQGLRLIYYSQIVNDFQKGDIAEGYSVSREKKESFPLTVTSAQKNPTAFYLCASSINQGDYGYTFGSGTRLTVV.

The CDR3 nucleotides are TGTGCCAGCAGGGCGGGACTACCAACCTACAATGAGCAGTTCTTC. Its translation: CASRAGLPTYNEQFF. V gene TRBV5-4 combines with J gene TRBJ2-1; 7 bases agree with TRBD2. The CDR3 covers 15 residues. The V and J ends lost 5 bases and 2 bases, in that order; junction bases with no gene match: 7. Germline-derived CDR1 and CDR2 are SGHNT and YYREEE (reference sequence).

The chain combines TRBV29-1 with TRBJ1-2, with 11 bases fitting TRBD1. V gave up 0 bases and J gave up 3 bases; unmatched junction bases: 9. The length of the CDR3 is 17 residues. CDR1 and CDR2 from the germline V gene are SQVTM and ANQGSEA. CDR3 in amino acids: CSVEDTSDRGRHYGYTF. The CDR3 coding sequence is TGCAGCGTTGAAGACACTTCGGACAGGGGGCGGCACTATGGCTACACCTTC.

This chain uses TRBV7-9 with TRBJ2-7; 9 bases align to TRBD1. The ends lost 5 bases at V and 5 bases at J; junction bases unmatched: 7. Germline CDR1 and CDR2: SEHNR and FQNEAQ (reference sequence). CDR3 length equals 14 residues. CDR3 protein: CASSAGTGSNEQYF. The DNA for the CDR3 is TGTGCCAGCAGCGCCGGGACAGGGTCCAACGAGCAGTACTTC. The variable domain in full, with the rest retrieved from reference TRBV7-9 and TRBJ2-7, is DTGVSQNPRHKITKRGQNVTFRCDPISEHNRLYWYRQTLGQGPEFLTYFQNEAQLEKSRLLSDRFSAERPKGSFSTLEIQRTEQGDSAMYLCASSAGTGSNEQYFGPGTRLTVT.

This chain links TRBV6-2 or TRBV6-3 with TRBJ1-5; D remains unclear. The CDR3 is 16 amino acids. Germline V gene sequence: CDR1 MNHEY, CDR2 SVGEGT. Trimming pared 6 bases from V and 2 bases from J, leaving 17 bases between. The CDR3 sequence is CASSALHHSGNQPQHF. The CDR3 DNA is TGTGCCAGCAGCGCTCTGCACCACTCGGGCAATCAGCCCCAGCATTTT.

The chain has TRBV19 and TRBJ1-3; D not certain. This CDR3 is built from 14 residues. Germline CDR1 and CDR2: LNHDA and SQIVND (reference sequence). V lost 6 bases and J 0 bases, leaving 9 bases between the germline ends. The CDR3 region is CASRAGSSGNTIYF. The CDR3 DNA follows: TGTGCCAGTAGAGCAGGCAGCTCTGGAAACACCATATATTTT. Based on the CDR3 plus reference TRBV19 and TRBJ1-3, the full variable domain is DGGITQSPKYLFRKEGQNVTLSCEQNLNHDAMYWYRQDPGQGLRLIYYSQIVNDFQKGDIAEGYSVSREKKESFPLTVTSAQKNPTAFYLCASRAGSSGNTIYFGEGSWLTVV.

The genes are TRBV30 and TRBJ2-7; 9 nucleotides agree with TRBD2. This CDR3 contains 15 residues. Germline V gene sequence: CDR1 GTSNPN, CDR2 SVGIG (reference sequence). Trimming at V came to 0 bases and at J to 4 bases, leaving 7 bases not matched to a gene. CDR3 DNA sequence: TGTGCCTGGAGTGTACGTGGACTAGCGCATTACGAGCAGTACTTC. This gives the protein CAWSVRGLAHYEQYF. The full variable domain, its missing parts supplied by reference TRBV30 and TRBJ2-7, is SQTIHQWPATLVQPVGSPLSLECTVEGTSNPNLYWYRQAAGRGLQLLFYSVGIGQISSEVPQNLSASRPQDRQFILSSKKLLLSDSGFYLCAWSVRGLAHYEQYFGPGTRLTVT.